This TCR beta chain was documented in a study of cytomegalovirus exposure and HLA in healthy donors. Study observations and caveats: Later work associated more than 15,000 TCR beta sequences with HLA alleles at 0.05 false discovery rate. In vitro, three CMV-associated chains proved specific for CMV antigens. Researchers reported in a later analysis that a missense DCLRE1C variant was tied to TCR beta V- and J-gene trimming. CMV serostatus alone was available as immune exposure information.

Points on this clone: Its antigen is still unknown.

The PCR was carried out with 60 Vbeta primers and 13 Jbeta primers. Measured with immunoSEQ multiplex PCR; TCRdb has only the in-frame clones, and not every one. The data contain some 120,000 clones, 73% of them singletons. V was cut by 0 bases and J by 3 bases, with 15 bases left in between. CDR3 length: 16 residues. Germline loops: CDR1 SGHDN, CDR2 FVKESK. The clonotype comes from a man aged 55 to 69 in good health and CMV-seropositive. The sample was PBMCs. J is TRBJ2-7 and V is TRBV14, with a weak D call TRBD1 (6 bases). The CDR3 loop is CASSQDLGAGLYEQYF. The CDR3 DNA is TGTGCCAGCAGCCAAGATTTGGGGGCAGGCCTCTACGAGCAGTACTTC.